This T cell receptor (beta chain) is drawn from a study of cytomegalovirus exposure and HLA in healthy donors. There are 17 residues in the CDR3. Germline CDR1 and CDR2: MGHRA and YSYEKL. V was pared by 0 bases and J by 5 bases, with 10 bases of the junction left unmatched. It was with 60 Vbeta and 13 Jbeta primers that the PCR ran. Assay: immunoSEQ multiplex PCR; the TCRdb copy retains only in-frame clones and omits some. Here the sample spans over 100,000 clones, around two thirds being singletons. As regards this clone: Its antigen is not known.

Study results and limitations: What was likely a sequencing artifact was a cluster of highly shared sequence variants. Cytomegalovirus status was reportedly diagnosed by the classifier with high specificity and sensitivity.

The origin of this receptor is a woman aged 40 to 50 in good health and CMV-seropositive. The genes are TRBV4-1 and TRBJ2-5; 9 bases line up with TRBD2. The sequencing input was PBMCs. The CDR3 here is CASSQDSTSGFRETQYF. The CDR3 DNA reads TGCGCCAGCAGCCAAGATAGTACTAGCGGGTTCAGGGAGACCCAGTACTTC.